The 17 T cell receptor beta chains below come from one sample, sequenced in a study of control samples from healthy donors and cancer patients. The table came from immunoSEQ multiplex PCR; TCRdb's copy has only in-frame clones and leaves some out. The sample gives about 160,000 clones, roughly 90% of which show up once; around 12% is in the top ten. The sequencing sample was made of blood. The receptors here all came from a man aged 25-40 years in good health.

The V and J genes are TRBV21-1 and TRBJ1-5. TRBV21-1 is assigned pseudogene status. The length of the CDR3 is 15 residues. CDR3 bases: TGTGCCAGCAGCAAAGCGCTGAGTCGGGTTCAGCCCCAGCATTTT. It translates to CASSKALSRVQPQHF.

This clone was seen a handful of times. V and J are TRBV5-6 and TRBJ1-2; 10 bases are a match to TRBD1. CDR3 length: 16 amino acids. The germline V gene has CDR1 SGHDT and CDR2 YYEEEE. V gave up 1 base and J gave up 9 bases; unmatched junction bases: 12. DNA of the CDR3: TGTGCCAGCAGCTTGAGTCCCGGGACAGGGGTAATTAGCTACACCTTC. This codes for CASSLSPGTGVISYTF.

V usage is TRBV7-9 and J usage is TRBJ2-1; D is perhaps TRBD1 or TRBD2 (6 bases each). The ends were cut back, 7 bases at V and 14 bases at J, with 21 bases in the middle. The CDR3 has 13 residues. Germline-derived CDR1 and CDR2 are SEHNR and FQNEAQ (reference sequence). The CDR3 protein is CASNFGGPTQKFF. CDR3 sequence (DNA): TGTGCCAGCAACTTTGGGGGGCCAACACAGAAGTTCTTC.

The chain carries TRBV12-2 and TRBJ2-1. TRBV12-2 is a pseudogene. The CDR3 has 11 amino acids. DNA of the CDR3: TGTGCAAGTCGCTTGTACAATGAGCAGTTCTTC. The encoded protein is CASRLYNEQFF.

The rearrangement joins TRBV6-5 to TRBJ1-5; D is unresolved. This CDR3 contains 14 residues. Germline loops: CDR1 MNHEY, CDR2 SVGAGI. V was pared by 10 bases and J by 4 bases, with 17 bases between. This CDR3 is CATIKNPQNQPQHF. The CDR3 nucleotides are TGTGCCACGATAAAGAACCCCCAGAATCAGCCCCAGCATTTT.

This sequence joins TRBV12-3 or TRBV12-4 and TRBJ1-3, with TRBD1 as a possible D gene (5 bases). Trimming pared 3 bases from V and 2 bases from J, leaving 5 bases between. The CDR3 extends over 13 amino acids. This CDR3 reads CASSLTAGNTIYF. The CDR3 DNA follows: TGTGCCAGCAGTTTGACAGCTGGAAACACCATATATTTT.

This clone was picked up one time. The chain combines TRBV18 with TRBJ2-7, with D perhaps TRBD1 or TRBD2 (5 bases each). The germline V gene has CDR1 KGHSH and CDR2 LQKENI. Trimming cost V 3 bases and J 3 bases, with 12 bases left between them. The CDR3 is 14 residues long. CDR3 sequence (DNA): TGTGCCAGCTCACCCCCGGGACCGATCTACGAGCAGTACTTC. Translated: CASSPPGPIYEQYF. Supplemented by reference TRBV18 and TRBJ2-7, the full variable domain reads NAGVMQNPRHLVRRRGQEARLRCSPMKGHSHVYWYRQLPEEGLKFMVYLQKENIIDESGMPKERFSAEFPKEGPSILRIQQVVRGDSAAYFCASSPPGPIYEQYFGPGTRLTVT.

This clone was observed once. The chain joins TRBV5-6 to TRBJ2-5; D is possibly TRBD1 or TRBD2 (5 bases each). V was clipped by 3 bases and J by 2 bases, with 14 bases between them. The CDR3 totals 15 residues. Germline V gives CDR1 SGHDT, CDR2 YYEEEE. The CDR3 loop is CASSSTGPYQETQYF. The CDR3 nucleotides are TGTGCCAGCAGCTCGACGGGACCCTATCAAGAGACCCAGTACTTC.

The rearrangement joins TRBV9 to TRBJ2-7; D gene uncertain. V lost 0 bases and J lost 2, with 12 bases in between. Germline values: CDR1 SGDLS, CDR2 YYNGEE. CDR3 length: 15 residues. CDR3 region: CASSVGYGPTYEQYF. CDR3 DNA sequence: TGTGCCAGCAGCGTAGGCTACGGACCCACCTACGAGCAGTACTTC. Combining the CDR3 with reference TRBV9 and TRBJ2-7 gives the whole variable domain DSGVTQTPKHLITATGQRVTLRCSPRSGDLSVYWYQQSLDQGLQFLIQYYNGEERAKGNILERFSAQQFPDLHSELNLSSLELGDSALYFCASSVGYGPTYEQYFGPGTRLTVT.

V usage is TRBV19 and J usage is TRBJ2-2, with D hard to call. The CDR3 runs 14 residues. Trimming shortened V by 5 bases and J by 4 bases, and 11 bases separated the two germline ends. The germline V gene has CDR1 LNHDA and CDR2 SQIVND (reference sequence). Here the CDR3 reads CASSGNLATGELFF. CDR3 nucleotides: TGTGCCAGTAGTGGAAATTTGGCCACCGGGGAGCTGTTTTTT.

This clone appeared a few times. V gene TRBV29-1 combines with J gene TRBJ2-3; possible D gene TRBD2, 7 bases. V shed 6 bases and J shed 2 bases, with 24 bases lying between them. Germline CDR1 reads SQVTM; CDR2 reads ANQGSEA. CDR3 length: 17 residues. The CDR3 coding sequence is TGCAGCGTCGCCAAAAGGGGGGGGACTACGCACACAGATACGCAGTATTTT. Amino acid sequence: CSVAKRGGTTHTDTQYF.

This clone was counted a single time. V and J are TRBV29-1 and TRBJ1-5; no reliable D call. The CDR3 contains 13 residues. The germline V and J ends were trimmed by 6 bases and 2 bases, with 11 bases remaining between them. Germline CDR1 SQVTM, CDR2 ANQGSEA. CDR3 in DNA: TGCAGCGTATTAAGTGGGGGCAATCAGCCCCAGCATTTT. It is translated as CSVLSGGNQPQHF.

The table lists this clone with a count of one. This sequence joins TRBV29-1 and TRBJ1-3; no firm D call. CDR3 length: 13 amino acids. Trimming removed 4 bases from V and 0 bases from J, with 7 bases in between. Germline V CDR1 and CDR2: SQVTM, ANQGSEA. Here the CDR3 reads CSVGFDSGNTIYF. The CDR3 region has the DNA TGCAGCGTTGGTTTCGACTCTGGAAACACCATATATTTT.

The chain carries TRBV7-9 and TRBJ1-1, with 9 bases lining up with TRBD1. There are 14 residues in the CDR3. Germline CDR1 SEHNR, CDR2 FQNEAQ (reference sequence). The trim removed 7 bases at V and 3 bases at J, leaving 6 bases unmatched. CDR3 nucleotides: TGTGCCAGCACCCCTGGGGACAGGGACACTGAAGCTTTCTTT. This translates into CASTPGDRDTEAFF.

This clone was detected only once. The rearrangement uses TRBV10-3 and TRBJ1-1; possible D gene TRBD1, 5 bases. V lost 6 bases, J lost 5 bases, and 16 bases lay in between. CDR1 ENHRY and CDR2 SYGVKD come from the germline V gene. CDR3 length: 14 residues. The CDR3 spells CAISPAGGVTEAFF. The CDR3 coding sequence is TGTGCCATCAGCCCTGCCGGGGGGGTAACTGAAGCTTTCTTT.

The rearrangement uses TRBV15 and TRBJ1-1; 8 bases are a match to TRBD1. The CDR3 length is 14 residues. Per germline, CDR1 LNHNV and CDR2 YYDKDF (reference sequence). The trim removed 0 bases at V and 10 bases at J, leaving 7 bases unmatched. In nucleotides, the CDR3 is TGTGCCACCAGCAGAGATCTCACAGGGGGGCCAGCTTTCTTT. Translating it yields CATSRDLTGGPAFF.

This rearrangement joins TRBV5-1 to TRBJ1-1; TRBD1 aligns across 7 bases. The CDR3 contains 14 residues. After removal of 5 bases from V and 1 base from J, the junction contained 5 bases not matched to a gene. Germline V gene lookup returns CDR1 SGHRS and CDR2 YFSETQ. CDR3 nucleotides: TGCGCCAGCAGGCCCGGGACAGAGAACACTGAAGCTTTCTTT. Protein sequence: CASRPGTENTEAFF.